A single sample is the source of the 31 T cell receptor beta chains below, sequenced in a study of T cell responses to AZD1222 COVID-19 vaccine (dated by TCRdb to the early 2020s). The sample's time point label, decoded: baseline before first vaccination. Libraries were prepared through the immunoSEQ multiplex PCR assay. TCRdb holds this immuneACCESS table with in-frame rearrangements only. Some clones are missing; in checked studies, unresolved V genes explain under half, and the rest has no known cause. The sample table holds roughly 150,000 clones, of which around 93% were seen once. The ten largest clones add up to approximately 4.4% of the sample. Sequencing was performed on peripheral blood, taken on day 0 of AZD1222 vaccination. These receptors came from an adult in good health.

The chain links TRBV6-5 to TRBJ1-1; TRBD1 might be the D (5 bases). V was clipped by 11 bases and J by 3 bases, with 13 bases between them. Germline V lookup: CDR1 MNHEY, CDR2 SVGAGI. This CDR3 spans 12 amino acids. This CDR3 is CAGGAGYTEAFF. The CDR3 region has the DNA TGTGCCGGTGGGGCAGGGTACACTGAAGCTTTCTTT.

The chain combines TRBV6-5 with TRBJ1-5; 9 positions agree with TRBD1. The CDR3 contains 14 residues. With V trimmed by 9 bases and J by 2 bases, 5 bases remained unmatched. CDR1 MNHEY and CDR2 SVGAGI come from the germline V gene. The CDR3 here is CAREWDRGNQPQHF. CDR3 DNA sequence: TGTGCCAGAGAATGGGACAGGGGCAATCAGCCCCAGCATTTT.

V is TRBV5-1 and J is TRBJ2-7, with 7 bases fitting TRBD1. This CDR3 has 13 amino acids. Germline values: CDR1 SGHRS, CDR2 YFSETQ. V lost 2 bases and J lost 5; bases outside the gene matches: 4. CDR3 nucleotides: TGCGCCAGCAGCTTTATTACAGGGGACGAGCAGTACTTC. This translates into CASSFITGDEQYF.

V gene TRBV2 combines with J gene TRBJ1-5, with D perhaps matching TRBD1 (5 bases). The V end was cut by 5 bases, the J end by 1 base, with 15 bases between. The CDR3 sequence is 16 residues long. The germline gives CDR1 SNHLY, CDR2 FYNNEI. The CDR3, as DNA: TGTGCCAGCAGTCCAGTGGGCAGGGTGAGCAATCAGCCCCAGCATTTT. Residues: CASSPVGRVSNQPQHF.

V usage is TRBV18 and J usage is TRBJ1-2; the D gene is possibly TRBD1 (5 bases). The germline gives CDR1 KGHSH, CDR2 LQKENI. The CDR3 spans 16 residues. Between the trimmed V and J ends, which lost 3 bases and 4 bases, there was a span of 18 bases. In nucleotides, the CDR3 is TGTGCCAGCTCACCTCCGGGGACGGGAAGCGGCTATGGCTACACCTTC. Encoded protein: CASSPPGTGSGYGYTF.

The chain links TRBV4-1 to TRBJ2-7; no clear D. CDR1 and CDR2 from the germline V gene are MGHRA and YSYEKL. This CDR3 has 14 amino acids. The V end lost 2 bases, the J end lost 3 bases, and 11 bases lay between the germline ends. The CDR3 nucleotides are TGCGCCAGCAGCCAAATCGTGGGTCGCTACGAGCAGTACTTC. The encoded protein is CASSQIVGRYEQYF.

This chain uses TRBV5-4 with TRBJ2-7, with a weak D call TRBD1 (6 bases). Germline V gives CDR1 SGHNT, CDR2 YYREEE (reference sequence). V lost 2 bases and J 9 bases, leaving 15 bases between the germline ends. The CDR3 spans 13 residues. CDR3 nucleotides: TGTGCCAGCAGCTTTTACACAGGGCCCAGGCAGTACTTC. This encodes CASSFYTGPRQYF. Complete variable domain (other parts from reference TRBV5-4 and TRBJ2-7): ETGVTQSPTHLIKTRGQQVTLRCSSQSGHNTVSWYQQALGQGPQFIFQYYREEENGRGNFPPRFSGLQFPNYSSELNVNALELDDSALYLCASSFYTGPRQYFGPGTRLTVT.

The gene calls are TRBV6-6 and TRBJ1-5, with D possibly matching TRBD1 (5 bases). Per germline, CDR1 MNHNY and CDR2 SVGAGI (reference sequence). The CDR3 is made up of 14 amino acids. Deletions cut 2 bases from V and 3 bases from J, with 8 bases between. The CDR3 protein is CASSYAGPNQPQHF. The CDR3 nucleotides are TGTGCCAGCAGTTACGCGGGGCCCAATCAGCCCCAGCATTTT.

V and J are TRBV5-5 and TRBJ2-1; no definite D call. The CDR3 consists of 15 residues. Trimming took 2 bases from V and 5 from J, leaving 14 bases between them. The germline V gene encodes CDR1 SGHKS and CDR2 YYEKEE (reference sequence). As DNA, the CDR3 is TGTGCCAGCAGCTTTTTCCACTATTCGGACAATGAGCAGTTCTTC. Translation gives CASSFFHYSDNEQFF.

The chain links TRBV6-1 to TRBJ1-2, with D uncertain. Germline V lookup: CDR1 MNHNS, CDR2 SASEGT. V lost 1 base and J lost 1, with 13 bases in between. CDR3 length: 16 residues. The CDR3 region is CASSEDLGNSNYGYTF. The CDR3 nucleotides are TGTGCCAGCAGTGAAGACTTGGGGAACAGTAACTATGGCTACACCTTC.

This clone was seen a few times. V usage is TRBV9 and J usage is TRBJ2-1; possible D gene TRBD2, 5 bases. Trimming removed 4 bases at V and 0 bases at J, with 17 bases between. CDR1 is SGDLS, CDR2 YYNGEE, per germline. The CDR3 is 17 amino acids. The CDR3 DNA sequence: TGTGCCAGCAGCTCCAGGACTGGAGGAAGCTCCTACAATGAGCAGTTCTTC. It specifies CASSSRTGGSSYNEQFF. Full variable domain (outside the CDR3, taken from reference TRBV9 and TRBJ2-1): DSGVTQTPKHLITATGQRVTLRCSPRSGDLSVYWYQQSLDQGLQFLIQYYNGEERAKGNILERFSAQQFPDLHSELNLSSLELGDSALYFCASSSRTGGSSYNEQFFGPGTRLTVL.

This clone appeared a single time. The rearrangement joins TRBV18 to TRBJ1-2; D not resolved. CDR3 length: 15 residues. Germline CDR1 and CDR2: KGHSH and LQKENI. V was trimmed by 4 bases and J by 5 bases, leaving 17 bases between them. CDR3 protein: CASSLTGFVGYGYTF. CDR3 DNA: TGTGCCAGCTCACTAACCGGGTTTGTGGGGTATGGCTACACCTTC.

The J gene is TRBJ2-2, the V gene TRBV3-1 (or the pseudogene TRBV3-2); D possibly corresponds to TRBD1 (6 bases). From germline, CDR1 is LGHDT and CDR2 YNNKEL (reference sequence). This CDR3 comprises 16 residues. Trimming pared 3 bases from V and 3 bases from J, leaving 14 bases between. The chain's CDR3 is CASSQKTTGYTGELFF. CDR3 coding DNA: TGTGCCAGCAGCCAGAAAACTACAGGGTACACCGGGGAGCTGTTTTTT.

The chain has TRBV19 and TRBJ1-4; D perhaps matches TRBD1 (6 bases). The CDR3 contains 15 residues. The V gene's germline CDR1 is LNHDA and CDR2 SQIVND (reference sequence). V lost 2 bases and J lost 8, with 15 bases in between. The CDR3 loop reads CASSIRTVDEEKLFF. The CDR3 coding sequence is TGTGCCAGTAGTATACGGACAGTTGACGAGGAAAAACTGTTTTTT.

The rearrangement uses TRBV19 and TRBJ1-2; 10 nucleotides match TRBD1. The CDR3 spans 14 residues. Germline CDR1 LNHDA, CDR2 SQIVND (reference sequence). J gave up 7 bases and V 7 bases, and 9 bases lay outside the gene matches. CDR3 in amino acids: CASTQQGQGFGYTF. CDR3 nucleotide sequence: TGTGCCAGTACCCAGCAGGGACAGGGGTTTGGCTACACCTTC.

The chain joins TRBV6-1 to TRBJ2-2, with 10 bases matching TRBD1. The CDR3 is made up of 19 amino acids. V lost 1 base, J lost 3 bases, and 11 bases stayed unmatched. The V gene's germline CDR1 is MNHNS and CDR2 SASEGT. The chain's CDR3 is CASSEEGVGQGDYTGELFF. For the CDR3, the DNA is TGTGCCAGCAGTGAAGAGGGTGTCGGACAGGGGGATTACACCGGGGAGCTGTTTTTT.

This rearrangement joins TRBV5-8 to TRBJ2-5, with 15 bases lining up with TRBD2. The germline gives CDR1 SGHTS, CDR2 YDEGEE. The ends lost 3 bases at V and 2 bases at J; junction bases unmatched: 2. This CDR3 has 16 amino acids. In DNA, the CDR3 is TGTGCCAGCAGCTCGGGACTAGCGGGAGGTCAAGAGACCCAGTACTTC. This encodes CASSSGLAGGQETQYF.

V usage is TRBV7-5 and J usage is TRBJ1-5. TRBV7-5 is noted as a pseudogene. This CDR3 comprises 14 residues. The CDR3 coding sequence is TGTGCCAGAAGCTTACGGGGTCACAATCAGCCCCAGCATTTT. Its translation: CARSLRGHNQPQHF.

The rearrangement joins TRBV11-2 to TRBJ2-1, with unresolved D. Germline V gives CDR1 SGHAT, CDR2 FQNNGV. V lost 4 bases, J lost 5 bases, and 15 bases lay in between. This CDR3 has 15 amino acids. This CDR3 reads CASSSLRQSHNEQFF. The CDR3 DNA reads as TGTGCCAGCAGCTCCTTAAGGCAGTCCCACAATGAGCAGTTCTTC.

The table lists this clone with a count of one. The V gene is TRBV5-1, the J gene TRBJ2-2, with 8 bases identical to TRBD1. V lost 6 bases to trimming and J lost 1 base; unmatched junction nucleotides: 5. Germline V CDR1 and CDR2: SGHRS, YFSETQ. The CDR3 totals 15 residues. CDR3 coding DNA: TGCGCCAGCACCAAAGGGACAGGGAACACCGGGGAGCTGTTTTTT. Translating it yields CASTKGTGNTGELFF.

Written as DNA, the CDR3 is TGTGCCAGCAGCTTAAATGTACAGGGGAGTAATTCACCCCTCCACTTT. Amino acid sequence: CASSLNVQGSNSPLHF. This chain uses TRBV7-3 with TRBJ1-6, with 7 nucleotides matching TRBD1. The CDR3 consists of 16 residues. Germline loops: CDR1 SGHTA, CDR2 FQGTGA. Trimming cost V 1 base and J 6 bases; bases outside gene matches: 6.

This clone was observed a single time. The genes are TRBV27 and TRBJ1-2; D is perhaps TRBD1 (5 bases). The CDR3 has 18 amino acids. The V end was cut by 2 bases, the J end by 1 base, with 20 bases between. The germline CDR1 and CDR2 sequences are MNHEY and SMNVEV (reference sequence). The CDR3 sequence: CASSLGLPGRGGNYGYTF. In DNA form, the CDR3 reads TGTGCCAGCAGTTTAGGCCTCCCGGGGAGGGGCGGTAACTATGGCTACACCTTC.

The chain joins TRBV5-1 to TRBJ1-2, with D possibly matching TRBD1 (6 bases). V gave up 2 bases and J gave up 7 bases, with 12 bases separating them. Germline CDR1 SGHRS, CDR2 YFSETQ. The CDR3 has 13 amino acids. CDR3 nucleotides: TGCGCCAGCAGCTTCGACAGGAAGGGTGGCTACACCTTC. This codes for CASSFDRKGGYTF.

The chain couples TRBV9 to TRBJ2-5, with a tentative D call TRBD2 (5 bases). The CDR3 is 13 amino acids. Between the trimmed V and J ends, which lost 3 bases and 1 base, there was a span of 7 bases. Germline V lookup: CDR1 SGDLS, CDR2 YYNGEE. DNA of the CDR3: TGTGCCAGCAGCGGTGGGAGCCAAGAGACCCAGTACTTC. Residues: CASSGGSQETQYF.

The CDR3 sequence is CAWSAEAEQFF. The CDR3 DNA is TGTGCCTGGAGTGCCGAGGCCGAGCAGTTCTTC. The chain joins TRBV30 to TRBJ2-1, with D uncertain. V was clipped by 1 base and J by 10 bases, with 8 bases between them. CDR3 length: 11 amino acids. The V gene's germline CDR1 is GTSNPN and CDR2 SVGIG (reference sequence).

This chain joins TRBV5-5 and TRBJ1-4; D is ambiguous. Germline CDR1 is SGHKS and CDR2 is YYEKEE (reference sequence). Trimming left V 1 base short and J 8 bases short, with 12 bases between. This CDR3 spans 14 amino acids. Written as DNA, the CDR3 is TGTGCCAGCAGCTTGTGGGGTCCGGGGGAAAAACTGTTTTTT. It is translated as CASSLWGPGEKLFF.

The chain is built from TRBV28 and TRBJ2-3, with 7 bases lining up with TRBD2. Germline V gene sequence: CDR1 MDHEN, CDR2 SYDVKM. The CDR3 extends over 16 amino acids. J gave up 3 bases and V 7 bases, and 13 bases lay outside the gene matches. CDR3 coding DNA: TGTGCCAGCATTCATTATTTGGCTAGCGGAACAGATACGCAGTATTTT. This encodes CASIHYLASGTDTQYF.

The chain recombines TRBV10-3 with TRBJ2-3; D is ambiguous. Trimming took 10 bases from V and 4 from J, leaving 12 bases between them. CDR3 length: 12 residues. Germline lookup yields CDR1 ENHRY and CDR2 SYGVKD. The CDR3 sequence: CATAGPADTQYF. CDR3 DNA sequence: TGTGCCACCGCCGGACCGGCAGATACGCAGTATTTT.

The chain has TRBV10-1 and TRBJ2-5, with TRBD2 identical over 7 bases. Germline-derived CDR1 and CDR2 are WNHNN and SYGVQD (reference sequence). The CDR3 spans 14 residues. Trimming took 4 bases from V and 5 from J; bases not matched to a gene: 7. The chain's CDR3 is CASSGGGSKETQYF. CDR3 nucleotide sequence: TGCGCCAGCAGTGGTGGCGGGAGTAAGGAGACCCAGTACTTC.

This chain joins TRBV5-1 and TRBJ2-7; no definite D call. CDR1 and CDR2 from the germline V gene are SGHRS and YFSETQ. This CDR3 region has 13 residues. Trimming took off 0 bases at V and 1 base at J, with 5 bases between the two ends. DNA for the CDR3: TGCGCCAGCAGCTTGGGAAGATCCTACGAGCAGTACTTC. Its protein product is CASSLGRSYEQYF.

The V and J genes are TRBV5-1 and TRBJ1-2; D call uncertain. The V end lost 4 bases, the J end lost 3 bases, and 13 bases lay between the germline ends. The CDR3 has 14 amino acids. The germline gives CDR1 SGHRS, CDR2 YFSETQ. The CDR3, as DNA: TGCGCCAGCAGCCTAGGGTACCTCGACTATGGCTACACCTTC. The encoded protein is CASSLGYLDYGYTF.